These 9 T cell receptor beta chains were all obtained from the same sample, sequenced in a study of post-analysis software for immune sequencing data. cDNA libraries of TCR beta carried unique molecular identifiers. One entry per CDR3 protein results from TCRdb running MiXCR on the PCR reads. In the table there are about 770,000 distinct CDR3 sequences, about half of which are singletons. For these receptors, no antigen is known. Study findings and constraints: Patients carried several TRBV segments more frequently than controls did, and TRBV5-6, TRBV5-1 and TRBV20-1 were among them.

Material: blood. The source is a girl under 18 with multiple sclerosis.

The chain has TRBV20-1 and TRBJ2-3; 14 bases map to TRBD2. The trim removed 4 bases at V and 3 bases at J, leaving 9 bases unmatched. This CDR3 region has 17 residues. Germline CDR1 reads DFQATT; CDR2 reads SNEGSKA (reference sequence). CDR3 nucleotides: TGCAGTGCTATATTAAGACTAGCGGGAGGGCGAACAGATACGCAGTATTTT. Its protein is CSAILRLAGGRTDTQYF.

This clonotype was detected only a few times. The rearrangement uses TRBV20-1 and TRBJ2-5; 7 bases line up with TRBD2. The CDR3 runs to 16 residues. J lost 2 bases, V lost 6 bases, and 15 bases had no gene match. Germline V lookup: CDR1 DFQATT, CDR2 SNEGSKA (reference sequence). Here the CDR3 DNA reads TGCAGTGCCAGCCGGCGGGGGATAGCGGAGCAAGAGACCCAGTACTTC. It is translated as CSASRRGIAEQETQYF.

The V call is TRBV20-1, the J call TRBJ2-3; D gene unclear. V was shortened by 6 bases and J by 0 bases, with 16 bases between the two germline ends. The CDR3 runs to 15 residues. Germline-derived CDR1 and CDR2 are DFQATT and SNEGSKA (reference sequence). This chain's CDR3 is CSAPDSADSTDTQYF. As DNA, the CDR3 is TGCAGTGCGCCCGATTCTGCGGACAGCACAGATACGCAGTATTTT.

The chain recombines TRBV7-2 with TRBJ1-2; D uncertain. The CDR3 contains 15 residues. V was pared by 1 base and J by 8 bases, with 17 bases between. CDR1 and CDR2 (germline): SGHTA, FQGNSA. The CDR3 DNA reads TGTGCCAGCAGCTTAGAGGCACAACCCTCTATGGGCTACACCTTC. Amino acids: CASSLEAQPSMGYTF. Full variable domain (remainder filled in from reference TRBV7-2 and TRBJ1-2): GAGVSQSPSNKVTEKGKDVELRCDPISGHTALYWYRQSLGQGLEFLIYFQGNSAPDKSGLPSDRFSAERTGGSVSTLTIQRTQQEDSAVYLCASSLEAQPSMGYTFGSGTRLTVV.

The genes are TRBV7-2 and TRBJ2-2; D may correspond to TRBD1 or TRBD2 (5 bases each). CDR1 SGHTA and CDR2 FQGNSA come from the germline V gene. The V gene lost 5 bases and the J gene lost 6 bases, with 13 bases spanning the gap. This CDR3 contains 14 residues. CDR3 loop: CASSRASGPGELFF. The CDR3, as DNA: TGTGCCAGCAGCCGAGCTTCGGGGCCCGGGGAGCTGTTTTTT. The whole variable domain, filled in from reference TRBV7-2 and TRBJ2-2, reads GAGVSQSPSNKVTEKGKDVELRCDPISGHTALYWYRQSLGQGLEFLIYFQGNSAPDKSGLPSDRFSAERTGGSVSTLTIQRTQQEDSAVYLCASSRASGPGELFFGEGSRLTVL.

CDR3 sequence (DNA): TGTGCCAGCAGCCAAGAGGTGGGGGGAAGGACTGAAGCTTTCTTT. Translating gives CASSQEVGGRTEAFF. J is TRBJ1-1 and V is TRBV4-2; the D gene is possibly TRBD1 (5 bases). The germline gives CDR1 LGHNA, CDR2 YNFKEQ. V lost 0 bases to trimming and J lost 5 bases, with 13 bases between them. The length of the CDR3 is 15 residues.

The V and J genes are TRBV7-6 and TRBJ1-2; the D gene is possibly TRBD1 (5 bases). Trimming stripped 5 bases from V and 3 bases from J, with 19 bases between. The CDR3 runs to 16 residues. Germline V CDR1 and CDR2: SGHVS, FNYEAQ. The CDR3 loop reads CASSRSIPGADYGYTF. CDR3 nucleotides: TGTGCCAGCAGCCGTTCTATTCCCGGGGCAGACTATGGCTACACCTTC.

Only a few counts were recorded for this clonotype. The chain is built from TRBV29-1 and TRBJ2-3; weak D call: TRBD2 (5 bases). Deletions cut 7 bases from V and 4 bases from J, with 18 bases between. Germline-derived CDR1 and CDR2 are SQVTM and ANQGSEA. The CDR3 extends over 14 amino acids. CDR3 DNA sequence: TGCAGCGCCCGAGGAGGCAGTTACCCAGATACGCAGTATTTT. This encodes CSARGGSYPDTQYF.

The rearrangement uses TRBV12-3 or TRBV12-4 and TRBJ2-3, with D unresolved. The CDR3 totals 14 residues. V lost 1 base to trimming and J lost 4 bases, with 9 bases between them. The CDR3 spells CASSLERRADTQYF. The CDR3 DNA follows: TGTGCCAGCAGTTTAGAGCGCAGAGCAGATACGCAGTATTTT.